This passage covers 30 T cell receptor beta chains from one sample sequenced in a study of PD-1 blockade in classical Hodgkin lymphoma. Repertoires were generated with immunoSEQ multiplex PCR, while TCRdb's copy carries only in-frame clones and drops some. The table lists more than 8,000 clones, roughly 80% of them singletons. Indicated time point: cycle 4 day 1 (C4D1), after less than seven weeks of nivolumab. The patients all showed relapse after autologous stem cell transplantation, while their brentuximab vedotin exposure varied. Researchers pulled CD8+ T cells out of thawed PBMCs using magnetic negative selection. The sequencing here drew on CD8+ T cells from blood, taken before the fourth cycle of nivolumab. The source is a human donor with classical Hodgkin lymphoma.

This chain connects TRBV27 to TRBJ1-5; 9 bases are shared with TRBD1. There are 15 residues in the CDR3. After removal of 2 bases from V and 5 bases from J, the junction contained 4 bases not matched to a gene. The V gene's germline CDR1 is MNHEY and CDR2 SMNVEV (reference sequence). The CDR3 nucleotides read TGTGCCAGCAGTTTAGGAACAGGGGGCCATCAGCCCCAGCATTTT. Its translation: CASSLGTGGHQPQHF.

V is TRBV27 and J is TRBJ1-2; 8 nucleotides match TRBD1. Trimming took 10 bases from V and 6 from J; bases not matched to a gene: 10. The CDR3 is 13 residues long. Germline CDR1 and CDR2: MNHEY and SMNVEV (reference sequence). Here the CDR3 DNA reads TGTGCCACCTGGGACAGGATTGGTGATGGCTACACCTTC. This encodes CATWDRIGDGYTF.

CDR3 residues: CASSLGPGSSGNTIYF. DNA for the CDR3: TGTGCCAGCAGCTTAGGGCCAGGGAGCTCTGGAAACACCATATATTTT. J is TRBJ1-3 and V is TRBV7-2; possible D gene TRBD1, 5 bases. Deletions cut 1 base from V and 0 bases from J, with 10 bases between. The CDR3 length is 16 residues. Germline CDR1 is SGHTA and CDR2 is FQGNSA. Combining the CDR3 with reference TRBV7-2 and TRBJ1-3 gives the whole variable domain GAGVSQSPSNKVTEKGKDVELRCDPISGHTALYWYRQSLGQGLEFLIYFQGNSAPDKSGLPSDRFSAERTGGSVSTLTIQRTQQEDSAVYLCASSLGPGSSGNTIYFGEGSWLTVV.

This clone qualifies as medium-sized. The chain links TRBV9 to TRBJ2-6; 7 nucleotides match TRBD1. After removal of 4 bases from V and 0 bases from J, the junction contained 7 bases not matched to a gene. Germline V gives CDR1 SGDLS, CDR2 YYNGEE. The CDR3 runs 17 residues. CDR3 in amino acids: CASSQTGWNSGANVLTF. In DNA form, the CDR3 reads TGTGCCAGCAGCCAGACAGGGTGGAACTCTGGGGCCAACGTCCTGACTTTC. Combining the CDR3 with reference TRBV9 and TRBJ2-6 gives the whole variable domain DSGVTQTPKHLITATGQRVTLRCSPRSGDLSVYWYQQSLDQGLQFLIQYYNGEERAKGNILERFSAQQFPDLHSELNLSSLELGDSALYFCASSQTGWNSGANVLTFGAGSRLTVL.

This rearrangement joins TRBV9 to TRBJ2-5, with 10 bases matching TRBD2. Germline assignment: CDR1 SGDLS and CDR2 YYNGEE. Trimming removed 4 bases from V and 0 bases from J; junction bases left unmatched: 9. The CDR3 covers 17 residues. CDR3 DNA: TGTGCCAGCAGCATTCCCTTAGCGGGGGGTGACCAAGAGACCCAGTACTTC. Residues: CASSIPLAGGDQETQYF.

The chain combines TRBV23-1 with TRBJ2-6, with a possible D match to TRBD1 (6 bases). TRBV23-1 is sorted into the ORF group, with uncertain function. The CDR3 spans 16 residues. V was shortened by 2 bases and J by 0 bases, with 8 bases between the two germline ends. Here the CDR3 reads CASSQRGGSGANVLTF. CDR3 DNA: TGCGCCAGCAGTCAACGAGGGGGCTCTGGGGCCAACGTCCTGACTTTC.

This sequence joins TRBV7-7 and TRBJ2-5; D unresolved. The CDR3 runs to 15 residues. V was trimmed by 5 bases and J by 1 base, leaving 14 bases between them. In germline, CDR1 is SSHAT, CDR2 FNYEAQ (reference sequence). The CDR3 nucleotides read TGTGCCAGCAGCGCCTACTCTGAATCCCAAGAGACCCAGTACTTC. Translating gives CASSAYSESQETQYF. The full variable domain, rest sourced from reference TRBV7-7 and TRBJ2-5, is GAGVSQSPRYKVTKRGQDVTLRCDPISSHATLYWYQQALGQGPEFLTYFNYEAQPDKSGLPSDRFSAERPEGSISTLTIQRTEQRDSAMYRCASSAYSESQETQYFGPGTRLLVL.

This clone was observed a few times. The chain employs TRBV15 and TRBJ2-3; D possibly corresponds to TRBD2 (6 bases). Trimming left V 1 base short and J 2 bases short, with 13 bases between. Germline loops: CDR1 LNHNV, CDR2 YYDKDF (reference sequence). The CDR3 extends over 16 amino acids. CDR3 region: CATSRGSGEPTDTQYF. The CDR3 coding sequence is TGTGCCACCAGCAGAGGTTCGGGGGAACCCACAGATACGCAGTATTTT.

The rearrangement links TRBV4-2 to TRBJ2-3; D ambiguous. The CDR3 runs 18 residues. V shed 2 bases and J shed 3 bases, with 21 bases lying between them. CDR1 is LGHNA and CDR2 is YNFKEQ in the germline V gene. DNA of the CDR3: TGTGCCAGCAGCCAAAACCTGGGGTTGGGCAGACTTACAGATACGCAGTATTTT. The encoded protein is CASSQNLGLGRLTDTQYF.

The CDR3 sequence is CASSLGPGGIDEQYF. CDR3 in DNA: TGTGCCAGCAGCTTGGGGCCAGGGGGGATAGACGAGCAGTACTTC. This chain connects TRBV5-8 to TRBJ2-7; a weak D match, TRBD1 (7 bases). The CDR3 consists of 15 residues. Germline V gene data show CDR1 as SGHTS and CDR2 as YDEGEE. V lost 0 bases and J 5 bases, leaving 15 bases between the germline ends.

This chain joins TRBV18 and TRBJ1-5, with TRBD1 matching over 10 bases. The germline V gene encodes CDR1 KGHSH and CDR2 LQKENI. The ends lost 4 bases at V and 5 bases at J; junction bases unmatched: 5. CDR3 length: 15 amino acids. CDR3 protein: CASSQRQGADQPQHF. In nucleotides, the CDR3 is TGTGCCAGCTCACAACGACAGGGGGCGGATCAGCCCCAGCATTTT.

The chain has TRBV29-1 and TRBJ1-2; 9 positions match TRBD1. The CDR3 totals 13 residues. CDR1 and CDR2 from the germline V gene are SQVTM and ANQGSEA. With 6 bases clipped from V and 4 bases from J, the junction kept 6 bases outside the gene matches. In DNA, the CDR3 is TGCAGCGTCACAGGGGGCGCTGGCTATGGCTACACCTTC. This encodes CSVTGGAGYGYTF.

The chain joins TRBV4-1 to TRBJ2-7; TRBD1 or TRBD2 may be the D gene (5 bases each). There are 15 residues in the CDR3. Trimming left V 5 bases short and J 0 bases short, with 14 bases between. Per germline, CDR1 MGHRA and CDR2 YSYEKL. As DNA, the CDR3 is TGCGCCAGCAGCGTCGGGACCTTGAGCTCCTACGAGCAGTACTTC. Its translation is CASSVGTLSSYEQYF.

The chain combines TRBV19 with TRBJ1-1; weak D call: TRBD1 (5 bases). CDR3 length: 14 amino acids. Trimming removed 6 bases at V and 4 bases at J, with 15 bases between. CDR1 and CDR2 (germline): LNHDA, SQIVND (reference sequence). The CDR3 here is CASRIRGSFTEAFF. CDR3 sequence (DNA): TGTGCCAGTAGGATTCGGGGCTCGTTCACTGAAGCTTTCTTT.

This sequence joins TRBV5-4 and TRBJ2-3, with no clear D. The CDR3 is 15 residues long. Trimming took off 5 bases at V and 4 bases at J, with 17 bases between the two ends. From germline, CDR1 is SGHNT and CDR2 YYREEE (reference sequence). CDR3 in DNA: TGTGCCAGCAGTACCGTAATAGAGGCGCCAGATACGCAGTATTTT. Translation gives CASSTVIEAPDTQYF. Based on the CDR3 plus reference TRBV5-4 and TRBJ2-3, the full variable domain is ETGVTQSPTHLIKTRGQQVTLRCSSQSGHNTVSWYQQALGQGPQFIFQYYREEENGRGNFPPRFSGLQFPNYSSELNVNALELDDSALYLCASSTVIEAPDTQYFGPGTRLTVL.

This clone came up a few times. The rearrangement uses TRBV30 and TRBJ2-2; D not certain. This CDR3 has 11 residues. Looked up from germline, CDR1 is GTSNPN and CDR2 is SVGIG (reference sequence). Trimming took 3 bases from V and 7 from J, leaving 6 bases between them. CDR3 nucleotide sequence: TGTGCCTGGAGATCGGACGGGGAGCTGTTTTTT. This gives the protein CAWRSDGELFF.

The chain is built from TRBV28 and TRBJ2-7, with TRBD1 identical over 10 bases. Trimming took 7 bases from V and 2 from J; bases not matched to a gene: 2. The germline V gene encodes CDR1 MDHEN and CDR2 SYDVKM. The CDR3 has 13 amino acids. The CDR3 nucleotides are TGTGCCAGCATCGGGACAGGGGCCTACGAGCAGTACTTC. Its protein is CASIGTGAYEQYF.

This clone was found a few times. CDR3 in amino acids: CASSIWPPGNSPLHF. The CDR3 DNA reads TGTGCCAGTAGTATTTGGCCCCCCGGGAATTCACCCCTCCACTTT. This sequence joins TRBV19 and TRBJ1-6; D unresolved. V lost 3 bases to trimming and J lost 7 bases, with 13 bases between them. The CDR3 consists of 15 residues. Germline CDR1 reads LNHDA; CDR2 reads SQIVND (reference sequence).

This sequence joins TRBV5-4 and TRBJ2-5; 7 bases map to TRBD2. CDR1 is SGHNT, CDR2 YYREEE, per germline (reference sequence). This CDR3 contains 15 residues. V was pared by 4 bases and J by 2 bases, with 8 bases of the junction left unmatched. The CDR3 is CASSPPLASQETQYF. The CDR3 nucleotides are TGTGCCAGCAGCCCCCCACTAGCGTCTCAAGAGACCCAGTACTTC.

The V call is TRBV5-1, the J call TRBJ1-1; 7 positions agree with TRBD1. CDR3 length: 14 amino acids. V was clipped by 0 bases and J by 5 bases; unmatched bases: 4. CDR1 SGHRS and CDR2 YFSETQ come from the germline V gene. In nucleotides, the CDR3 is TGCGCCAGCAGCTTGGGGTCGGACAGGACTGAAGCTTTCTTT. Amino acids: CASSLGSDRTEAFF.

The chain combines TRBV27 with TRBJ2-5, with 7 bases fitting TRBD2. With 4 bases clipped from V and 1 base from J, the junction kept 0 bases outside the gene matches. This CDR3 contains 13 residues. Germline CDR1 is MNHEY and CDR2 is SMNVEV (reference sequence). CDR3 nucleotides: TGTGCCAGCAGTTGGGGGGGCCAAGAGACCCAGTACTTC. Amino acids: CASSWGGQETQYF.

As DNA, the CDR3 is TGTGCCAGCAGCCAAGCCGGGGGGGGGCCCTACAATGAGCAGTTCTTC. Translation gives CASSQAGGGPYNEQFF. The rearrangement links TRBV4-2 to TRBJ2-1, with 8 nucleotides matching TRBD2. Per the germline V gene, CDR1 is LGHNA and CDR2 is YNFKEQ. This CDR3 region has 16 residues. Trimming took 1 base from V and 2 from J; bases not matched to a gene: 4.

This CDR3 reads CASSLAGEALAGHASTDTQYF. As DNA, the CDR3 is TGTGCCAGCAGCTTAGCTGGGGAGGCCCTAGCGGGGCATGCTAGCACAGATACGCAGTATTTT. V and J are TRBV7-2 and TRBJ2-3, with 9 positions matching TRBD2. This CDR3 is 21 amino acids long. Germline V gene lookup returns CDR1 SGHTA and CDR2 FQGNSA. V gave up 0 bases and J gave up 0 bases; unmatched junction bases: 16. The whole variable domain, remainder taken from reference TRBV7-2 and TRBJ2-3, is GAGVSQSPSNKVTEKGKDVELRCDPISGHTALYWYRQSLGQGLEFLIYFQGNSAPDKSGLPSDRFSAERTGGSVSTLTIQRTQQEDSAVYLCASSLAGEALAGHASTDTQYFGPGTRLTVL.

V is TRBV19 and J is TRBJ1-2; D possibly corresponds to TRBD1 (5 bases). Trimming removed 2 bases at V and 6 bases at J, with 19 bases between. The germline V gene has CDR1 LNHDA and CDR2 SQIVND (reference sequence). The CDR3 consists of 16 residues. The CDR3 bases are TGTGCCAGTAGTATACCTCCCCTGGCAGGGAAGGATGGCTACACCTTC. Its translation: CASSIPPLAGKDGYTF. Drawing the rest from reference TRBV19 and TRBJ1-2, the complete variable domain is DGGITQSPKYLFRKEGQNVTLSCEQNLNHDAMYWYRQDPGQGLRLIYYSQIVNDFQKGDIAEGYSVSREKKESFPLTVTSAQKNPTAFYLCASSIPPLAGKDGYTFGSGTRLTVV.

The CDR3 DNA follows: TGCAGCGCAGAAAGTGGGGAGAACACAGATACGCAGTATTTT. It specifies CSAESGENTDTQYF. The rearrangement joins TRBV29-1 to TRBJ2-3; D is possibly TRBD2 (5 bases). Trimming stripped 7 bases from V and 2 bases from J, with 16 bases between. Germline V lookup: CDR1 SQVTM, CDR2 ANQGSEA. The CDR3 length is 14 residues.

This chain links TRBV30 with TRBJ2-7; unclear D gene. Germline assignment: CDR1 GTSNPN and CDR2 SVGIG (reference sequence). V dropped 2 bases and J dropped 2 bases, with 7 bases sitting between them. There are 12 residues in the CDR3. The CDR3 DNA follows: TGTGCCTGGAGTCAGCCCACCTACGAGCAGTACTTC. Translating it yields CAWSQPTYEQYF.

CDR3 nucleotides: TGTGCCAGCAGTCCAATACTAGCGGGGGATACCGGGGAGCTGTTTTTT. Its translation: CASSPILAGDTGELFF. The rearrangement links TRBV28 to TRBJ2-2; 11 bases map to TRBD2. Germline CDR1 reads MDHEN; CDR2 reads SYDVKM. This CDR3 spans 16 amino acids. Trimming cost V 5 bases and J 5 bases; bases outside gene matches: 7.

The V call is TRBV2, the J call TRBJ2-5; 7 bases are a match to TRBD1. The germline V gene encodes CDR1 SNHLY and CDR2 FYNNEI. With 10 bases clipped from V and 2 bases from J, the junction kept 7 bases outside the gene matches. This CDR3 has 13 residues. Written as DNA, the CDR3 is TGTGCCACCACAGACAGGGTTCAAGAGACCCAGTACTTC. Encoded protein: CATTDRVQETQYF.

V and J are TRBV7-9 and TRBJ2-1; TRBD1 or TRBD2 may be the D gene (5 bases each). V lost 5 bases, J lost 0 bases, and 11 bases lay in between. The germline CDR1 and CDR2 sequences are SEHNR and FQNEAQ (reference sequence). CDR3 length: 15 residues. CDR3 amino acids: CASSPSGTSYNEQFF. The CDR3, as DNA: TGTGCCAGCAGCCCATCCGGGACCTCCTACAATGAGCAGTTCTTC.

V usage is TRBV7-9 and J usage is TRBJ2-7, with 8 bases matching TRBD2. CDR1 and CDR2 (germline): SEHNR, FQNEAQ (reference sequence). V lost 4 bases, J lost 6 bases, and 8 bases stayed unmatched. CDR3 length: 14 residues. The CDR3 loop reads CASSYGGASSEQYF. CDR3 bases: TGTGCCAGCAGCTACGGGGGGGCCAGCTCCGAGCAGTACTTC.